Included here is one T cell receptor beta chain sequence, with context. Its antigen is as yet unknown. The data are from a study of cytomegalovirus exposure and HLA in healthy donors. Overall study results and limits: The authors later linked a missense DCLRE1C variant to TCR beta V- and J-gene trimming. Later work found most CMV-associated TCR beta chains apparently HLA-restricted. After further analysis at a later stage, 16,951 TCR beta sequences were associated with HLA alleles at 0.05 false discovery rate.

Germline V gene sequence: CDR1 LGHNA, CDR2 YSLEER. V lost 1 base to trimming and J lost 4 bases, with 10 bases between them. This CDR3 is 14 amino acids long. Each donor was healthy, and each was a bone marrow donor. Use of 60 Vbeta and 13 Jbeta primers characterized the PCR. Sequenced by immunoSEQ multiplex PCR; TCRdb stores in-frame clones only, minus some. The sample consists of 55,000 to 80,000 clones, about three quarters of them appearing once. The sequence was obtained from a woman in her 30s in good health and CMV-seropositive. The V and J genes are TRBV4-3 and TRBJ1-1; D might be TRBD1 (5 bases). Sequenced material: PBMCs. This chain's CDR3 is CASSQVLQGTEAFF. Written as DNA, the CDR3 is TGCGCCAGCAGCCAAGTTCTCCAGGGCACTGAAGCTTTCTTT.